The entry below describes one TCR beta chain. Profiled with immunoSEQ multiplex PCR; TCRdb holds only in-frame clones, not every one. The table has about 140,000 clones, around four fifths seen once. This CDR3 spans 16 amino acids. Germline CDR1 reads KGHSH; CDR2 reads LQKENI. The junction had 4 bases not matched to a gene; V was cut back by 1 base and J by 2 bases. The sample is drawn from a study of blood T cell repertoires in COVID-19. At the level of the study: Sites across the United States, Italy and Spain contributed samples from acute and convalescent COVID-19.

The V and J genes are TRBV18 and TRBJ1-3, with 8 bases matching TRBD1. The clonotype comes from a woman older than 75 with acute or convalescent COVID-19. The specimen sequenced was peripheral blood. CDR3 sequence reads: CASSPRGQEAGNTIYF. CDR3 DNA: TGTGCCAGCTCACCACGGGGACAGGAAGCTGGAAACACCATATATTTT.